The 16 T cell receptor beta chains in this list originate from one sample, sequenced in a study of T cell repertoires in cytomegalovirus infection. No antigen has been identified for these receptors. MiXCR, applied by TCRdb to the reads, yields one record per CDR3 protein. Of about 74,000 distinct CDR3 sequences in the sample, under 30% were seen once. The sequences come from CD8+ T cells from cultured PBMCs, collected from culture after CMV antigen stimulation. The receptor source for this set is a human donor in good health (CMV status not recorded). Some clones in this sample may be carry-over from other donors' samples.

The chain couples TRBV20-1 to TRBJ2-5; either TRBD1 or TRBD2 may fit D (5 bases each). Trimming pared 1 base from V and 5 bases from J, leaving 8 bases between. The CDR3 spans 12 residues. Germline V CDR1 and CDR2: DFQATT, SNEGSKA (reference sequence). The CDR3 region is CSARGWGETQYF. CDR3 coding DNA: TGCAGTGCTAGAGGGTGGGGGGAGACCCAGTACTTC.

This clonotype was observed many times. V gene TRBV7-8 combines with J gene TRBJ1-4, with D possibly TRBD1 on 6 matching bases. CDR3 length equals 15 residues. V dropped 5 bases and J dropped 7 bases, with 17 bases sitting between them. Germline-derived CDR1 and CDR2 are SGHVS and FQNEAQ. The CDR3 DNA sequence: TGTGCCAGCAGCAGAGGGGCAGGGGTCAGTGAAAAACTGTTTTTT. Encoded protein: CASSRGAGVSEKLFF.

This clonotype was seen ten or more times. The V gene is TRBV7-2, the J gene TRBJ2-1, with TRBD1 matching over 8 bases. Germline assignment: CDR1 SGHTA and CDR2 FQGNSA. The CDR3 has 15 residues. The J segment lost 2 bases and the V segment lost 5 bases, leaving 5 bases of the junction unmatched. The CDR3 region is CASSRDRGTYNEQFF. As DNA, the CDR3 is TGTGCCAGCAGCCGTGACAGGGGAACCTACAATGAGCAGTTCTTC.

This clonotype came up a few times. The gene calls are TRBV7-9 and TRBJ2-1; 9 bases are shared with TRBD2. After removal of 0 bases from V and 8 bases from J, the junction contained 5 bases not matched to a gene. The CDR3 spans 15 residues. The germline V gene encodes CDR1 SEHNR and CDR2 FQNEAQ (reference sequence). The DNA for the CDR3 is TGTGCCAGCAGCTTAGCGGCGAGCGGGAGGCATGAGCAGTTCTTC. The encoded protein is CASSLAASGRHEQFF.

To note about this clonotype: The missing conserved phenylalanine or tryptophan at the end of this CDR3 makes a read error likely. J is TRBJ1-2 and V is TRBV5-4; TRBD1 might be the D (5 bases). Germline CDR1 and CDR2: SGHNT and YYREEE (reference sequence). V was cut by 5 bases and J by 0 bases, with 14 bases left in between. There are 15 residues in the CDR3. The CDR3 spells CASSSPPGPNYGYTL. Written as DNA, the CDR3 is TGTGCCAGCAGTTCGCCCCCAGGGCCTAACTATGGCTACACCTTG.

The J gene is TRBJ2-7, the V gene TRBV7-1, with D possibly being TRBD2 (6 bases). TRBV7-1 is annotated as an ORF whose role is uncertain. The CDR3 is made up of 14 amino acids. Trimming cost V 7 bases and J 6 bases, with 19 bases left between them. The CDR3: CASNILEGKVEQYF. CDR3 bases: TGTGCCAGCAACATTTTGGAGGGGAAAGTCGAGCAGTACTTC.

The table lists this clonotype with many counts. The V call is TRBV7-6, the J call TRBJ1-4, with D perhaps matching TRBD1 (5 bases). Germline assignment: CDR1 SGHVS and CDR2 FNYEAQ. Trimming took 7 bases from V and 3 from J, leaving 12 bases between them. This CDR3 contains 14 residues. CDR3 loop: CASTTSGANEKLFF. The CDR3 DNA follows: TGTGCCAGCACCACGTCGGGGGCTAATGAAAAACTGTTTTTT.

This clonotype occurred once. The CDR3 spells CASSQELRPIGGYTF. The CDR3 nucleotides read TGTGCCAGCAGCCAAGAGCTCAGGCCTATTGGAGGCTACACCTTC. The chain joins TRBV14 to TRBJ1-2, with D hard to call. Germline V gene sequence: CDR1 SGHDN, CDR2 FVKESK. V was clipped by 0 bases and J by 8 bases, with 16 bases between them. The length of the CDR3 is 15 residues.

The V call is TRBV18, the J call TRBJ2-2, with TRBD1 as a possible D gene (5 bases). V dropped 1 base and J dropped 2 bases, with 14 bases sitting between them. The CDR3 runs 17 residues. The germline gives CDR1 KGHSH, CDR2 LQKENI. CDR3 loop: CASSPLRWTPNTGELFF. The CDR3 coding sequence is TGTGCCAGCTCACCACTGAGATGGACACCCAACACCGGGGAGCTGTTTTTT.

The gene calls are TRBV7-9 and TRBJ1-1; D unresolved. The V end was cut by 7 bases, the J end by 11 bases, with 17 bases between. This CDR3 comprises 12 residues. Germline V lookup: CDR1 SEHNR, CDR2 FQNEAQ (reference sequence). CDR3 region: CASTEGSQEAFF. DNA of the CDR3: TGTGCCAGCACCGAGGGAAGTCAGGAGGCTTTCTTT.

The V call is TRBV7-9, the J call TRBJ2-5; 8 bases are shared with TRBD2. The CDR3 sequence is 13 residues long. Germline V CDR1 and CDR2: SEHNR, FQNEAQ (reference sequence). The trim removed 5 bases at V and 6 bases at J, leaving 5 bases unmatched. CDR3 region: CASSPTSEQTQYF. The CDR3 nucleotides are TGTGCCAGCAGCCCGACTAGCGAACAGACCCAGTACTTC. The whole variable domain, filled in from reference TRBV7-9 and TRBJ2-5, reads DTGVSQNPRHKITKRGQNVTFRCDPISEHNRLYWYRQTLGQGPEFLTYFQNEAQLEKSRLLSDRFSAERPKGSFSTLEIQRTEQGDSAMYLCASSPTSEQTQYFGPGTRLLVL.

Only a few counts were recorded for this clonotype. This rearrangement joins TRBV5-1 to TRBJ2-1; 13 bases line up with TRBD2. This CDR3 has 16 residues. Germline values: CDR1 SGHRS, CDR2 YFSETQ. Germline trimming cut 3 bases from V and 4 bases from J; bases unmatched to any gene: 4. For the CDR3, the DNA is TGCGCCAGCAGCTCCCTACTAGCGGGGGGGTACAATGAGCAGTTCTTC. Translating it yields CASSSLLAGGYNEQFF.

This clonotype was observed a few times. The V gene is TRBV20-1, the J gene TRBJ2-7; tentatively, D is TRBD1 or TRBD2 (5 bases each). Germline CDR1 is DFQATT and CDR2 is SNEGSKA (reference sequence). Trimming removed 0 bases at V and 5 bases at J, with 14 bases between. This CDR3 region has 14 residues. The CDR3 DNA sequence: TGCAGTGCTAGAGATTGGGCAGGGAGCCACGAGCAGTACTTC. Translated: CSARDWAGSHEQYF.

The V gene is TRBV5-1, the J gene TRBJ2-2; 9 bases align to TRBD1. CDR3 size: 18 residues. V trimming: 4 bases; J trimming: 3 bases; junction bases outside the gene matches: 13. Germline-derived CDR1 and CDR2 are SGHRS and YFSETQ. The DNA of the CDR3 is TGCGCCAGCAGCAAAAGGGGACAGGGAAGCCTTGACACCGGGGAGCTGTTTTTT. Its translation: CASSKRGQGSLDTGELFF.

Notes on this clonotype: This may be a read error: a much more frequent sequence differs by one nucleotide. The chain uses TRBV7-2 and TRBJ2-5; D possibly corresponds to TRBD1 (5 bases). The CDR3 is 15 residues long. CDR1 is SGHTA, CDR2 FQGNSA, per germline. CDR3: CANSLAAGKRETQYF. CDR3 DNA: TGTGCCAACAGCTTAGCTGCAGGGAAGAGAGAGACCCAGTACTTC.

The CDR3 DNA reads TGTGCCAGCACCCAGGCCGGGGATGAGCAGTTCTTC. Translated: CASTQAGDEQFF. The genes are TRBV7-2 and TRBJ2-1; possibly TRBD2 for D (5 bases). Germline lookup yields CDR1 SGHTA and CDR2 FQGNSA. The length of the CDR3 is 12 residues. With 7 bases removed from V and 8 bases from J, the gap between germline ends came to 12 bases.